This T cell receptor beta chain was captured in a study of cytomegalovirus exposure and HLA in healthy donors. General study findings and limits: The likely origin of a cluster of highly shared sequence variants was a sequencing artifact. In a later analysis, HLA-C alleles had the fewest associated TCRs, DRB1 alleles the most.

Germline V lookup: CDR1 SGHTA, CDR2 FQGNSA. CDR3 length equals 13 residues. Deletions cut 1 base from V and 13 bases from J, with 14 bases between. As concerns this clone: What it binds is not known.

60 Vbeta and 13 Jbeta primers were used in PCR. Per the study methods: Tens of millions of unique TCR beta chains, 9.5 million to 11 million of them shared, were counted by a later analysis. Sequencing was performed with immunoSEQ multiplex PCR; in TCRdb, only in-frame clones are kept and a portion is missing. The V and J calls and clone size are taken from that table; D and trimming were inferred from the DNA. This sample has 200,000 to 250,000 clones, with roughly 82% found just once. The sequenced sample was PBMCs. V gene TRBV7-2 combines with J gene TRBJ2-1; D is perhaps TRBD2 (5 bases). The clonotype comes from a woman aged 40 to 50 in good health and CMV-seropositive. In DNA, the CDR3 is TGTGCCAGCAGCTTAGAAGTTGGCCGGGAACAGTTCTTC. It is translated as CASSLEVGREQFF.